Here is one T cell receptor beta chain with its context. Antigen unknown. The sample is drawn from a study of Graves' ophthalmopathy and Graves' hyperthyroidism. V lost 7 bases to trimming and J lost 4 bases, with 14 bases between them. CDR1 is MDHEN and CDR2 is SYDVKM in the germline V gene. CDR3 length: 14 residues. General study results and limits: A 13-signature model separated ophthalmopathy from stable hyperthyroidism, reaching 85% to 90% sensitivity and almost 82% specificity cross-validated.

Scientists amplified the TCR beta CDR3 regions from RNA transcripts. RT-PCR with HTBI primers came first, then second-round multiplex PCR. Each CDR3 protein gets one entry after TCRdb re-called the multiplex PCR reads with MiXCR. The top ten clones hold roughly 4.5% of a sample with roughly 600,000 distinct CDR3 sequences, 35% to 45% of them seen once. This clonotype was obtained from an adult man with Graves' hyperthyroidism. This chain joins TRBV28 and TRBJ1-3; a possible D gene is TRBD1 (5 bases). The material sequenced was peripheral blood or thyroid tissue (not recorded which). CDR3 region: CASTFEGPGNTIYF. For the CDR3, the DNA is TGTGCCAGCACCTTCGAGGGGCCCGGAAACACCATATATTTT.